Listed below are T cell receptor beta chains from one sample, sequenced in a study of naive and memory T cell subsets. TCRdb itself ran the 5' RACE reads through MiXCR, one entry per CDR3 protein. The data show 57,000 or so distinct CDR3 sequences, roughly 7% seen once. These receptors all come from a male donor in good health. Each CDR3 is given with its conserved first and last residue. Fields, in order: V gene, J gene, CDR3 protein.

TRBV12-3/TRBV12-4,TRBJ1-2,CASSFMGGGYTF
TRBV7-9,TRBJ2-1,CASSLEGGRGNEQFF
TRBV6-5,TRBJ2-7,CASSWDRTSYEQYF
TRBV6-2/TRBV6-3,TRBJ1-5,CASSSGGDIPLRVYSNQPQHF
TRBV15,TRBJ2-1,CATSPAGLAENNEQFF
TRBV10-3,TRBJ1-4,CVISERRWDRNEKLFF
TRBV3-1,TRBJ2-7,CASSLSDYVQYF
TRBV6-6,TRBJ2-5,CASSYARWDRGFQETQYF
TRBV5-1,TRBJ2-7,CASSLETGTGLHEQYF
TRBV18,TRBJ1-5,CASSPPGIYSNQPQHF
TRBV29-1,TRBJ1-2,CSGGDGGTYGYTF
TRBV25-1,TRBJ2-7,CASSVAGSSYEQYF
TRBV6-5,TRBJ1-1,CASSYSRSSTEAFF
TRBV6-1,TRBJ2-5,CASTSYSEQETQYF
TRBV20-1,TRBJ1-1,CSARGPEAFF
TRBV28,TRBJ2-7,CASSIDPRSSYEQYF
TRBV5-1,TRBJ1-1,CASSLEGMGLMNTEAFF
TRBV18,TRBJ1-4,CASSPRATNEKLFF
TRBV7-9,TRBJ2-3,CASSLGRIDTQNF
TRBV29-1,TRBJ1-1,CSVVWGSNTEAFF
TRBV14,TRBJ2-7,CASSEAGYEQYF